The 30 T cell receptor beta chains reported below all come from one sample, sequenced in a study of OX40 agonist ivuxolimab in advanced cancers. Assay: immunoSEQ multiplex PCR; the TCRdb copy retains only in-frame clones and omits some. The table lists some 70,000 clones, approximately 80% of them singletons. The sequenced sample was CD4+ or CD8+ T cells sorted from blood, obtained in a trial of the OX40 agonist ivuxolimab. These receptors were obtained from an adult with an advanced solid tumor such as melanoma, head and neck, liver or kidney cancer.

CDR3 region: CASTYSSYNSPLHF. The CDR3 DNA sequence: TGTGCCAGCACCTACAGCTCCTATAATTCACCCCTCCACTTT. V is TRBV27 and J is TRBJ1-6; unclear D gene. Germline V gives CDR1 MNHEY, CDR2 SMNVEV (reference sequence). The CDR3 covers 14 residues. V dropped 7 bases and J dropped 0 bases, with 7 bases sitting between them.

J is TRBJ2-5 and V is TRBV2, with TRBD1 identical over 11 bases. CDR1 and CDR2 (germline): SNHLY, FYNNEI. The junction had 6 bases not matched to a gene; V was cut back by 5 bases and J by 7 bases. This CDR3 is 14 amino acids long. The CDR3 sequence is CASSPGTGGLTQYF. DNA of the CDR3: TGTGCCAGCAGTCCTGGGACAGGGGGATTGACCCAGTACTTC.

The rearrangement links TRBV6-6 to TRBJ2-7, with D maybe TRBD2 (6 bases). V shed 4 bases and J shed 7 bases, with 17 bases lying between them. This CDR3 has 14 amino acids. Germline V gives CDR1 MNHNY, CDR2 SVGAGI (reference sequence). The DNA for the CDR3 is TGTGCCAGCAGTTCGGCGGGGAGAGGATGGGAGCAGTACGTC. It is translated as CASSSAGRGWEQYV.

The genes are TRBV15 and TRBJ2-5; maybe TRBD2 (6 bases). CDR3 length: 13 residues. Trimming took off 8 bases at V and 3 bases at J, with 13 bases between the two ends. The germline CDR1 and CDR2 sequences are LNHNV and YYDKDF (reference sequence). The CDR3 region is CATFGGGKETQYF. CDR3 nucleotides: TGTGCCACCTTTGGTGGGGGGAAAGAGACCCAGTACTTC.

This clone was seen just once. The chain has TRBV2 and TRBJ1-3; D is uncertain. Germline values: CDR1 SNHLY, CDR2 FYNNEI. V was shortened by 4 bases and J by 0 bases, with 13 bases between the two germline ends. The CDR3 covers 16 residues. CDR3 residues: CASSVFLGNSGNTIYF. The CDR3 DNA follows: TGTGCCAGCAGTGTATTCTTAGGGAACTCTGGAAACACCATATATTTT.

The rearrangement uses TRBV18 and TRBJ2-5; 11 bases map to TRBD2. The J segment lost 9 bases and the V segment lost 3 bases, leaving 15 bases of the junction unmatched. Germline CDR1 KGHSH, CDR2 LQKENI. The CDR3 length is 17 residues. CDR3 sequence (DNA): TGTGCCAGCTCACCGCAGCGTACTAGCGGGGGCTCCTCTCCCCAGTACTTC. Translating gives CASSPQRTSGGSSPQYF.

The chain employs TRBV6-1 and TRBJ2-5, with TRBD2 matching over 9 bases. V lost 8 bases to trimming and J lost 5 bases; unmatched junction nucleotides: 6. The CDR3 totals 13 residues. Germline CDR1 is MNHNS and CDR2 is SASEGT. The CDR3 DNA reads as TGTGCCAGCGGGCGGGAGGGCGTGGAGACCCAGTACTTC. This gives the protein CASGREGVETQYF.

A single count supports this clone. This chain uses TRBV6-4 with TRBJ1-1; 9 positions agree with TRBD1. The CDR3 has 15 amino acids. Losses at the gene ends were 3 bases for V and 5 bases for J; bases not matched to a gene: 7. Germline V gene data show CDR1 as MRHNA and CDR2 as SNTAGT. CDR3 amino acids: CASSEGDREWTEAFF. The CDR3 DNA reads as TGTGCCAGCAGTGAAGGGGACAGGGAGTGGACTGAAGCTTTCTTT.

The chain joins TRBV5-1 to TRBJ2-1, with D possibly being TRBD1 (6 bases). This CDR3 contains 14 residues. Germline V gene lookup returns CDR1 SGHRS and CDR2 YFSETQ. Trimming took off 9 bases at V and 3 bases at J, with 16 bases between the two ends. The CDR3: CATGVGQSYNEQFF. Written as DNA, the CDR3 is TGCGCCACCGGAGTAGGACAGAGCTACAATGAGCAGTTCTTC.

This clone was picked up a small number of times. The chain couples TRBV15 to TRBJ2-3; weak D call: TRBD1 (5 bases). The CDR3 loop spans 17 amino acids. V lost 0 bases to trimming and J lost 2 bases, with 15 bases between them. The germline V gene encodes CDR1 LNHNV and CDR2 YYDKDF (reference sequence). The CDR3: CATSRDKGYTNTDTQYF. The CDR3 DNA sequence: TGTGCCACCAGCAGAGATAAGGGGTACACAAACACAGATACGCAGTATTTT. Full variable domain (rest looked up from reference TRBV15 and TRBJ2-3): DAMVIQNPRYQVTQFGKPVTLSCSQTLNHNVMYWYQQKSSQAPKLLFHYYDKDFNNEADTPDNFQSRRPNTSFCFLDIRSPGLGDTAMYLCATSRDKGYTNTDTQYFGPGTRLTVL.

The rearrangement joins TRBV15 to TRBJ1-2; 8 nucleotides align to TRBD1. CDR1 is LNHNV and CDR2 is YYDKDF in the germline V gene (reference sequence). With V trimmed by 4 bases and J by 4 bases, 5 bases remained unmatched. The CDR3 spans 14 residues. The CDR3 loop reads CATSTDRGPYGYTF. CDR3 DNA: TGTGCCACCAGCACCGACAGGGGTCCCTATGGCTACACCTTC. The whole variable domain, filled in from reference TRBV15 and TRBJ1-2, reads DAMVIQNPRYQVTQFGKPVTLSCSQTLNHNVMYWYQQKSSQAPKLLFHYYDKDFNNEADTPDNFQSRRPNTSFCFLDIRSPGLGDTAMYLCATSTDRGPYGYTFGSGTRLTVV.

The CDR3 coding sequence is TGTGCCAGCAGTTGGGGGACAGGGCGCTACGAGCAGTACTTC. It yields the protein CASSWGTGRYEQYF. V is TRBV27 and J is TRBJ2-7; TRBD1 matches 9 bases. Germline values: CDR1 MNHEY, CDR2 SMNVEV (reference sequence). V was pared by 4 bases and J by 3 bases, with 4 bases of the junction left unmatched. CDR3 length: 14 residues.

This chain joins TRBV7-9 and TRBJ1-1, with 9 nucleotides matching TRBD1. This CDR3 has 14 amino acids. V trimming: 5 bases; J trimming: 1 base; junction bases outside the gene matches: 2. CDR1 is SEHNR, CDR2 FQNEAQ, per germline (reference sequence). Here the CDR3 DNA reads TGTGCCAGCAGCGAACAGGGGGCGAACACTGAAGCTTTCTTT. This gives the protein CASSEQGANTEAFF. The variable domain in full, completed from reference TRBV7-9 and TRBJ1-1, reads DTGVSQNPRHKITKRGQNVTFRCDPISEHNRLYWYRQTLGQGPEFLTYFQNEAQLEKSRLLSDRFSAERPKGSFSTLEIQRTEQGDSAMYLCASSEQGANTEAFFGQGTRLTVV.

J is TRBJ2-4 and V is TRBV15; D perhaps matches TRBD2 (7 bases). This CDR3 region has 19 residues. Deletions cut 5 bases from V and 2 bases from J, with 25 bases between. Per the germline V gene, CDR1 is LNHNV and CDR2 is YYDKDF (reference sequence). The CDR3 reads CATSEGGGERFGSKNIQYF. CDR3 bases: TGTGCCACCAGCGAAGGGGGAGGGGAGAGGTTTGGGTCCAAAAACATTCAGTACTTC.

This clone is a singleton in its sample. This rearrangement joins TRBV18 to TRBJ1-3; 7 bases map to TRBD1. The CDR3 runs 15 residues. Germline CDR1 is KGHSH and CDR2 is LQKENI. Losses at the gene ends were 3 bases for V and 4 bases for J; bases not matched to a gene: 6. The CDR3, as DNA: TGTGCCAGCTCACCCCGACAGGGCAGCGGAAACACCATATATTTT. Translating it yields CASSPRQGSGNTIYF.

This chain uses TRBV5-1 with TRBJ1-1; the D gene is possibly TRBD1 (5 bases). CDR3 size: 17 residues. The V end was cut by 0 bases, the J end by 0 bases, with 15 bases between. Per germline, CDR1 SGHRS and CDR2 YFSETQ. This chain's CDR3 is CASSLVGRVGMNTEAFF. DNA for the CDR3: TGCGCCAGCAGCTTGGTTGGCAGGGTTGGGATGAACACTGAAGCTTTCTTT.

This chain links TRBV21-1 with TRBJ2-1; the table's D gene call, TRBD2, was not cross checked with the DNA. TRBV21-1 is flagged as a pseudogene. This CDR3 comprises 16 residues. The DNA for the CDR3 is TGTGCCAGCAGCAAAGCCATAGCGGCCTCTTACAATGAGCAGTTCTTC. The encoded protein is CASSKAIAASYNEQFF.

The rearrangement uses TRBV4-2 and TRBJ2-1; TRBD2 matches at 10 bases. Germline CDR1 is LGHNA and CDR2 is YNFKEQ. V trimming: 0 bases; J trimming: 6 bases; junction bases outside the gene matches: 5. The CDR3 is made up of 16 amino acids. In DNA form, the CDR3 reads TGTGCCAGCAGCCAAGAGGGTCTAGCGGGGGTCAATGAGCAGTTCTTC. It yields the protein CASSQEGLAGVNEQFF.

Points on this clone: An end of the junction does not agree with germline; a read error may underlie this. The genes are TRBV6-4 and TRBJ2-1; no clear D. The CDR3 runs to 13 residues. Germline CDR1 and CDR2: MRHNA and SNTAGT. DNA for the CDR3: TGTGCCAGCAGCGACTCCCCAATGAATGAGCAGTTCTTC. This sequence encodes CASSDSPMNEQFF.

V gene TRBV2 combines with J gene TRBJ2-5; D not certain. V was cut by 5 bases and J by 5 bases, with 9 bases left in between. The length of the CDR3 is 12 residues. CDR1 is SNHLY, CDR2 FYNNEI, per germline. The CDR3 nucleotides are TGTGCCAGCAGTCCCGTTGGTGAGACCCAGTACTTC. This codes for CASSPVGETQYF. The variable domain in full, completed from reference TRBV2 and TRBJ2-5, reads EPEVTQTPSHQVTQMGQEVILRCVPISNHLYFYWYRQILGQKVEFLVSFYNNEISEKSEIFDDQFSVERPDGSNFTLKIRSTKLEDSAMYFCASSPVGETQYFGPGTRLLVL.

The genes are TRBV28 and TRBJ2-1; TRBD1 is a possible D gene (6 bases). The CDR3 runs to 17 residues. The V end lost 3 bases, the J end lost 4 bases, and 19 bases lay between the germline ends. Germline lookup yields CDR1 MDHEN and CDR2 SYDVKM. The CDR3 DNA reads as TGTGCCAGCAGTTTTGTGATTGACAGGCTAATTTACAATGAGCAGTTCTTC. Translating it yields CASSFVIDRLIYNEQFF. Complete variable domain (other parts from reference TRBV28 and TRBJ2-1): DVKVTQSSRYLVKRTGEKVFLECVQDMDHENMFWYRQDPGLGLRLIYFSYDVKMKEKGDIPEGYSVSREKKERFSLILESASTNQTSMYLCASSFVIDRLIYNEQFFGPGTRLTVL.

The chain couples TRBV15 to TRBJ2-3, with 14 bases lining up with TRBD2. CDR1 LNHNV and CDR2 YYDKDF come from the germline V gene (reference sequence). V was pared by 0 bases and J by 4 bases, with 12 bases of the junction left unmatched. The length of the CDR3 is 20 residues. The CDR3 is CATSREGTSGGSSVADTQYF. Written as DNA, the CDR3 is TGTGCCACCAGCAGAGAAGGGACTAGCGGGGGATCCTCGGTGGCAGATACGCAGTATTTT. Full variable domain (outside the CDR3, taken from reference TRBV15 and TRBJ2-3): DAMVIQNPRYQVTQFGKPVTLSCSQTLNHNVMYWYQQKSSQAPKLLFHYYDKDFNNEADTPDNFQSRRPNTSFCFLDIRSPGLGDTAMYLCATSREGTSGGSSVADTQYFGPGTRLTVL.

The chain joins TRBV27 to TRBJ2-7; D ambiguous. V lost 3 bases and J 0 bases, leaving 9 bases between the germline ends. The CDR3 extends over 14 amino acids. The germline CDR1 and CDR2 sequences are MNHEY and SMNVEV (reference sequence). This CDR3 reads CASSFIQSSYEQYF. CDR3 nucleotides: TGTGCCAGCAGTTTTATTCAGAGCTCCTACGAGCAGTACTTC.

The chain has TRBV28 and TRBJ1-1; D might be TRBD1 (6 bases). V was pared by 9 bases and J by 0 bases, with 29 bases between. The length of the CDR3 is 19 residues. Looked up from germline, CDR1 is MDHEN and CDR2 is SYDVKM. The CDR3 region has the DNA TGTGCCAGTTTCCTCTCCCTGGTTTTTGGACAGCCCATGAACACTGAAGCTTTCTTT. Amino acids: CASFLSLVFGQPMNTEAFF. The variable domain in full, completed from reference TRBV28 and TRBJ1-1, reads DVKVTQSSRYLVKRTGEKVFLECVQDMDHENMFWYRQDPGLGLRLIYFSYDVKMKEKGDIPEGYSVSREKKERFSLILESASTNQTSMYLCASFLSLVFGQPMNTEAFFGQGTRLTVV.

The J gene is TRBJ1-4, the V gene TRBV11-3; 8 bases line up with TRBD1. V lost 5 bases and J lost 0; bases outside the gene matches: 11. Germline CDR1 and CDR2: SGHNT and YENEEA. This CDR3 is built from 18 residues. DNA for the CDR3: TGTGCCAGCAGCCCCCCAGGGGGACAGGTAACAACTAATGAAAAACTGTTTTTT. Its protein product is CASSPPGGQVTTNEKLFF. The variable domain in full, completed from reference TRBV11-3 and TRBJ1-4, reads EAGVVQSPRYKIIEKKQPVAFWCNPISGHNTLYWYLQNLGQGPELLIRYENEEAVDDSQLPKDRFSAERLKGVDSTLKIQPAELGDSAVYLCASSPPGGQVTTNEKLFFGSGTQLSVL.

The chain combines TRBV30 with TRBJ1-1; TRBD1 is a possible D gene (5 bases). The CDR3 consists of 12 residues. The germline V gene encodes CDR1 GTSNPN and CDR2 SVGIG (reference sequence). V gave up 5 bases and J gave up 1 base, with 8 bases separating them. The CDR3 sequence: CAWGGRNTEAFF. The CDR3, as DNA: TGTGCCTGGGGGGGGAGGAACACTGAAGCTTTCTTT.

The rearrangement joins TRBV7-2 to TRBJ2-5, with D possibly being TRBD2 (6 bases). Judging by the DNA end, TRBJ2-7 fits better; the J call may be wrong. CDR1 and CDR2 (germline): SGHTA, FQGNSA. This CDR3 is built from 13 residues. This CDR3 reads CASSSTTRSEQYF. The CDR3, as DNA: TGTGCCAGCAGCTCCACGACTAGGAGCGAGCAGTACTTC.

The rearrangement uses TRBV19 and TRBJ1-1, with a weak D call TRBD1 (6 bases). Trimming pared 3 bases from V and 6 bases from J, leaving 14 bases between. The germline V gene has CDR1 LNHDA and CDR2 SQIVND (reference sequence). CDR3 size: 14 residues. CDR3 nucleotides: TGTGCCAGTAGTATCTCGGTGGGGGCTCCTGAAGCTTTCTTT. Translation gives CASSISVGAPEAFF.

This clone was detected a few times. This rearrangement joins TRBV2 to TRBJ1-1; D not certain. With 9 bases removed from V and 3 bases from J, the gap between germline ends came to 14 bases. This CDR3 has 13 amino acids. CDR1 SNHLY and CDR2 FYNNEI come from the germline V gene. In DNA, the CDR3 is TGTGCCAGGACGTCCGGGCGCTACACTGAAGCTTTCTTT. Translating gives CARTSGRYTEAFF.

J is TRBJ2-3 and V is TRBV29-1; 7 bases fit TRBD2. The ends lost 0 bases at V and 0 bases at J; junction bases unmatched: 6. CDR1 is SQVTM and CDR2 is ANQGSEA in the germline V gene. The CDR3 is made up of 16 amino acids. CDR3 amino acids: CSVEDAGGGSTDTQYF. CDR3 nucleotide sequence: TGCAGCGTTGAAGATGCTGGCGGGGGTAGCACAGATACGCAGTATTTT.